Here is one T cell receptor beta chain with its context. Antigen specificity is unknown. The read terminates 3 residues before the CDR3 end, so the remaining end is supplied by the germline J gene. The data are from a study of Tregs in tolerant kidney transplant recipients. Overall study findings and caveats: Nucleotide sequences could not be compared across some patients' samples due to primer changes. Validation in larger populations is needed because few patients were studied.

Related graft donors supplied nonmyeloablative bone marrow transplants, and mixed chimerism was transient. The CDR3 extends over 17 amino acids. V was clipped by 6 bases and J by 1 base; unmatched bases: 11. Per the germline V gene, CDR1 is DFQATT and CDR2 is SNEGSKA (reference sequence). Assay: immunoSEQ multiplex PCR; the TCRdb copy retains only in-frame clones and omits some. Its table lists approximately 13,000 clones. The clonotype was recovered from a human patient who received a combined kidney and bone marrow transplant. A share of the T cells may be of graft donor origin. Specimen: CD8+ T cells from blood (PBMCs), collected 6 months after the transplant. V is TRBV20-1 and J is TRBJ1-6, with TRBD1 identical over 8 bases. The part of the CDR3 DNA that was read is TGCAGTGCCCCCGGGACAGGTCCGGGGTCCTATAATTCACCC. Translation gives CSAPGTGPGSYNSP. The complete CDR3 sequence is CSAPGTGPGSYNSPLHF.